Below, 21 T cell receptor beta chains from the same sample are listed, as sequenced in a study of regulatory T cells in long-lasting Graves disease. Arm-PCR of CDR3 regions and iRepertoire HTBI primers were the basis on which TCR beta libraries were built. TCRdb reprocessed the multiplex PCR reads with MiXCR, giving one entry per CDR3 protein. This table has 450,000 to 600,000 distinct CDR3 sequences, approximately 13% appearing once. Time point of the sample: newly diagnosed GD, antithyroid drugs for less than 3 months. RNA extracted from PBMCs served as the sequencing template. The same sample was also used in a study of T cells in Graves' hyperthyroidism and ophthalmopathy.

The material sequenced was peripheral blood mononuclear cells (PBMCs), taken at new diagnosis, from a patient treated with antithyroid drugs. The receptor set was obtained from a young man with Graves disease.

The rearrangement joins TRBV6-2 or TRBV6-3 to TRBJ1-1, with a tentative D call TRBD1 (6 bases). The length of the CDR3 is 15 residues. V lost 9 bases to trimming and J lost 1 base, with 18 bases between them. CDR1 and CDR2 (germline): MNHEY, SVGEGT. The CDR3 loop reads CASVVGGTGNTEAFF. Written as DNA, the CDR3 is TGTGCCAGTGTGGTGGGGGGCACGGGGAACACTGAAGCTTTCTTT.

This clonotype came up many times. The V call is TRBV27, the J call TRBJ1-1; tentatively, D is TRBD1 (6 bases). The CDR3 extends over 15 amino acids. In germline, CDR1 is MNHEY, CDR2 SMNVEV (reference sequence). V lost 10 bases to trimming and J lost 4 bases, with 22 bases between them. This CDR3 is CATTLRGAAGTEAFF. CDR3 DNA: TGTGCCACCACCCTTAGGGGGGCGGCGGGCACTGAAGCTTTCTTT.

J is TRBJ1-5 and V is TRBV6-5; D gene uncertain. V lost 4 bases, J lost 0 bases, and 10 bases lay in between. Germline V CDR1 and CDR2: MNHEY, SVGAGI. The CDR3 loop spans 15 amino acids. CDR3 in amino acids: CASSSREYSNQPQHF. CDR3 sequence (DNA): TGTGCCAGCAGTTCACGGGAATATAGCAATCAGCCCCAGCATTTT.

There are many counts of this clonotype. J is TRBJ2-7 and V is TRBV27; possible D gene TRBD2, 5 bases. The germline V gene encodes CDR1 MNHEY and CDR2 SMNVEV (reference sequence). Trimming removed 2 bases at V and 7 bases at J, with 12 bases between. There are 13 residues in the CDR3. CDR3 region: CASSLQRDREQYF. Here the CDR3 DNA reads TGTGCCAGCAGTTTACAACGGGATCGTGAGCAGTACTTC.

The table lists this clonotype with many counts. The chain recombines TRBV20-1 with TRBJ2-4; 9 nucleotides line up with TRBD1. V lost 5 bases and J lost 6; bases outside the gene matches: 2. The CDR3 covers 12 residues. Germline-derived CDR1 and CDR2 are DFQATT and SNEGSKA (reference sequence). The CDR3, as DNA: TGCAGTGCTGGGACAGGGCGAAACATTCAGTACTTC. It yields the protein CSAGTGRNIQYF.

This clonotype was seen at least ten times. This chain uses TRBV10-3 with TRBJ2-7, with D perhaps TRBD2 (5 bases). This CDR3 comprises 13 residues. Germline lookup yields CDR1 ENHRY and CDR2 SYGVKD. Trimming left V 4 bases short and J 3 bases short, with 10 bases between. CDR3 residues: CAISGGVGYEQYF. CDR3 DNA sequence: TGTGCCATCAGTGGGGGAGTCGGCTACGAGCAGTACTTC.

This rearrangement joins TRBV20-1 to TRBJ2-1; 8 bases are shared with TRBD2. J gave up 5 bases and V 5 bases, and 5 bases lay outside the gene matches. Looked up from germline, CDR1 is DFQATT and CDR2 is SNEGSKA (reference sequence). The CDR3 runs 13 residues. This CDR3 reads CSARTGGNNEQFF. For the CDR3, the DNA is TGCAGTGCTCGTACGGGAGGGAACAATGAGCAGTTCTTC.

This chain links TRBV12-3 or TRBV12-4 with TRBJ1-2; D remains ambiguous. V gave up 10 bases and J gave up 6 bases, with 21 bases separating them. The CDR3 spans 14 residues. The CDR3 spells CATRLGSLGNGYTF. CDR3 DNA sequence: TGTGCCACCAGGCTGGGCAGCTTGGGGAATGGCTACACCTTC.

This chain uses TRBV6-5 with TRBJ1-2; 10 bases are shared with TRBD1. The germline gives CDR1 MNHEY, CDR2 SVGAGI. The CDR3 is 14 amino acids. V lost 2 bases, J lost 4 bases, and 1 base stayed unmatched. The CDR3 sequence is CASSYRDRGYGYTF. In nucleotides, the CDR3 is TGTGCCAGCAGTTACCGGGACAGGGGCTATGGCTACACCTTC.

This clonotype was recorded only once. The chain joins TRBV30 to TRBJ2-7, with a tentative D call TRBD1 (7 bases). Germline V gene data show CDR1 as GTSNPN and CDR2 as SVGIG (reference sequence). This CDR3 comprises 16 residues. V lost 1 base to trimming and J lost 7 bases, with 23 bases between them. CDR3 amino acids: CAWSATEGAGTQEQYF. The CDR3 coding sequence is TGTGCCTGGAGTGCCACGGAGGGGGCAGGGACCCAAGAGCAGTACTTC.

This clonotype was detected ten times or more. The genes are TRBV7-9 and TRBJ2-7; TRBD1 matches 8 bases. The CDR3 contains 14 residues. V was clipped by 4 bases and J by 6 bases; unmatched bases: 8. Looked up from germline, CDR1 is SEHNR and CDR2 is FQNEAQ (reference sequence). Written as DNA, the CDR3 is TGTGCCAGCAGCTCTTATTCAGGGGGCGGCGAGCAGTACTTC. This codes for CASSSYSGGGEQYF.

The chain employs TRBV3-1 and TRBJ2-1; possible D gene TRBD2, 5 bases. The CDR3 loop spans 17 amino acids. From germline, CDR1 is LGHDT and CDR2 YNNKEL (reference sequence). Trimming pared 3 bases from V and 4 bases from J, leaving 19 bases between. Here the CDR3 DNA reads TGTGCCAGCAGCCACGATGGACTGGCGGGTACATACAATGAGCAGTTCTTC. Translation: CASSHDGLAGTYNEQFF.

The sample holds many counts of this clonotype. The gene calls are TRBV6-2 or TRBV6-3 and TRBJ2-3; 7 nucleotides align to TRBD2. V trimming: 2 bases; J trimming: 4 bases; junction bases outside the gene matches: 9. CDR3 length equals 16 residues. CDR1 MNHEY and CDR2 SVGEGT come from the germline V gene. CDR3 bases: TGTGCCAGCAGTTACGTCGGCGGGAGTAACGCAGATACGCAGTATTTT. This sequence encodes CASSYVGGSNADTQYF.

This clonotype was observed a handful of times. V gene TRBV20-1 combines with J gene TRBJ1-1, with D hard to call. Germline V gene lookup returns CDR1 DFQATT and CDR2 SNEGSKA (reference sequence). Trimming removed 3 bases from V and 1 base from J, with 9 bases in between. The CDR3 runs 13 residues. Here the CDR3 DNA reads TGCAGTGCTAGTTACAGTTGGAACACTGAAGCTTTCTTT. Residues: CSASYSWNTEAFF.

The V call is TRBV19, the J call TRBJ2-7; D is ambiguous. CDR1 is LNHDA, CDR2 SQIVND, per germline (reference sequence). V was clipped by 3 bases and J by 0 bases, with 12 bases between them. This CDR3 is built from 15 residues. The CDR3 DNA follows: TGTGCCAGTAGTATCTACACATGGGGCTCCTACGAGCAGTACTTC. Translated: CASSIYTWGSYEQYF.

There are many counts of this clonotype. This sequence joins TRBV24-1 and TRBJ2-5, with D possibly TRBD1 on 6 matching bases. CDR1 and CDR2 from the germline V gene are KGHDR and SFDVKD. The CDR3 covers 15 residues. Trimming stripped 7 bases from V and 2 bases from J, with 16 bases between. CDR3 region: CATSTGTTHQETQYF. CDR3 in DNA: TGTGCCACCAGCACCGGGACAACCCATCAAGAGACCCAGTACTTC.

This clonotype was seen ten or more times. V is TRBV7-2 and J is TRBJ2-3; tentatively, D is TRBD2 (5 bases). In germline, CDR1 is SGHTA, CDR2 FQGNSA. V lost 5 bases and J 6 bases, leaving 18 bases between the germline ends. The CDR3 is made up of 15 amino acids. The CDR3 loop reads CASSPPAALGDTQYF. The CDR3 nucleotides read TGTGCCAGCAGCCCCCCAGCGGCCCTTGGGGATACGCAGTATTTT. The full variable domain, rest sourced from reference TRBV7-2 and TRBJ2-3, is GAGVSQSPSNKVTEKGKDVELRCDPISGHTALYWYRQSLGQGLEFLIYFQGNSAPDKSGLPSDRFSAERTGGSVSTLTIQRTQQEDSAVYLCASSPPAALGDTQYFGPGTRLTVL.

This clonotype was detected many times. The chain couples TRBV12-3 or TRBV12-4 to TRBJ2-1; 11 bases align to TRBD2. The CDR3 loop spans 16 amino acids. The junction had 7 bases not matched to a gene; V was cut back by 5 bases and J by 4 bases. The DNA for the CDR3 is TGTGCCAGCAGTGAGTCTGGGACTAGCGGTTACAATGAGCAGTTCTTC. It yields the protein CASSESGTSGYNEQFF.

This clonotype was counted a few times. The CDR3 here is CASSFRAGGTEAFF. The CDR3 DNA is TGTGCCAGCAGTTTTCGGGCGGGGGGGACTGAAGCTTTCTTT. The rearrangement joins TRBV12-3 or TRBV12-4 to TRBJ1-1; D may be TRBD1 (5 bases). With 3 bases removed from V and 5 bases from J, the gap between germline ends came to 13 bases. This CDR3 is 14 amino acids long.

The chain combines TRBV27 with TRBJ2-3; D remains ambiguous. With 4 bases removed from V and 5 bases from J, the gap between germline ends came to 13 bases. The germline V gene has CDR1 MNHEY and CDR2 SMNVEV (reference sequence). The CDR3 spans 14 residues. CDR3 residues: CASSWAVWRDTQYF. CDR3 in DNA: TGTGCCAGCAGTTGGGCGGTGTGGAGAGATACGCAGTATTTT.

V gene TRBV6-1 combines with J gene TRBJ1-5; 7 nucleotides agree with TRBD1. The CDR3 extends over 15 amino acids. The V gene end was trimmed by 5 bases and the J gene end by 6 bases; junction bases not matched to a gene: 10. Germline CDR1 MNHNS, CDR2 SASEGT. In DNA, the CDR3 is TGTGCCAGCAGTCGAACGACAGGGAAGGGTCAGCCCCAGCATTTT. Its translation: CASSRTTGKGQPQHF.